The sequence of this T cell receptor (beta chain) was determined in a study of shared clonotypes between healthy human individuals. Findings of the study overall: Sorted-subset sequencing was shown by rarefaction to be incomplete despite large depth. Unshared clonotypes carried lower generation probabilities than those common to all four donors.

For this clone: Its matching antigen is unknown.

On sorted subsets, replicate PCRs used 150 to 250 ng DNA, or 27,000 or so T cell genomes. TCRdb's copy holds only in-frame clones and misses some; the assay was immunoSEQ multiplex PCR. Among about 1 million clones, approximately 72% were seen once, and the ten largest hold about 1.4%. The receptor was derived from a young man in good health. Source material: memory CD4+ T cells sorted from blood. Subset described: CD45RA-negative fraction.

The CDR3 nucleotides are TGTGCCAGCAGTGAACTACGAAGCCAGAGCGACGGCTACACCTTC. Translation gives CASSELRSQSDGYTF. The chain recombines TRBV2 with TRBJ1-2; D gene uncertain. Trimming stripped 2 bases from V and 8 bases from J, with 18 bases between. From germline, CDR1 is SNHLY and CDR2 FYNNEI. CDR3 size: 15 residues.